This T cell receptor (beta chain) was retrieved from a study of Ad26.COV2.S vaccination and SARS-CoV-2 variants. Sequencing was performed with immunoSEQ multiplex PCR; in TCRdb, only in-frame clones are kept and a portion is missing. The sample has 360,000 or so clones, around nine tenths seen once. For this clone: The antigen is not known.

This CDR3 is 14 amino acids long. CDR1 is SGHNT, CDR2 YENEEA, per germline. Trimming removed 5 bases from V and 6 bases from J; junction bases left unmatched: 4. Treatment defined: 15 to 20 received Ad26.COV2.S at low or high dose, single or two shots; five or six received placebo; per-sample allocation not given. Day 63 following the first vaccine or placebo injection was when the samples were taken. Its platform was an Ad26 vector, and its expressed antigen was Wuhan-strain SARS-CoV-2 spike. Study-wide points: Analyses of TCR breadth and depth may have underestimated total T cell responses.

The chain combines TRBV11-3 with TRBJ2-7, with 13 bases matching TRBD2. The clonotype originates from a person aged 18 to 65 who received the Ad26.COV2.S COVID-19 vaccine or a placebo. Sequenced material: peripheral blood, taken in a trial of Ad26.COV2.S vaccine versus placebo. CDR3: CASSGLAGASEQYF. In nucleotides, the CDR3 is TGTGCCAGCAGCGGACTAGCGGGAGCGTCCGAGCAGTACTTC.